Given below is one TCR beta chain in context. This sample is drawn from a study of cytomegalovirus exposure and HLA in healthy donors. Assay: immunoSEQ multiplex PCR; the TCRdb copy retains only in-frame clones and omits some. Seen here are a few hundred thousand clones, 90% observed once, and the top ten hold 0.37%. This clonotype was sampled from a woman aged 18-35 years in good health and CMV-seronegative. Sequences were obtained from PBMCs.

The CDR3 loop is CATSYSPNTDTQYF. DNA of the CDR3: TGCGCCACCTCGTATAGCCCTAACACAGATACGCAGTATTTT. The chain employs TRBV10-1 and TRBJ2-3, with D uncertain. The V gene lost 10 bases and the J gene lost 2 bases, with 16 bases spanning the gap. The CDR3 consists of 14 residues. The germline V gene encodes CDR1 WNHNN and CDR2 SYGVQD (reference sequence).